The T cell receptor (beta chain) described here comes from a study of T cell responses to AZD1222 COVID-19 vaccine. Findings of the study overall: The study found vaccine-associated CD4 TCRs spanning spike, dominant at 160-218 and 743-854. Repertoires were obtained solely post-peak T cell response. Clonal diversity may have been underestimated, and the donors were mostly white British, with more females than males.

Profiled with immunoSEQ multiplex PCR; TCRdb holds only in-frame clones, not every one. Here the sample spans more than 65,000 clones, about 72% being singletons. For this clone: Antigen: not known.

The material was peripheral blood, obtained on day 0 of AZD1222 vaccination. The receptor was derived from an adult in good health.

The CDR3 nucleotides read TGTGCCAGCAGCTCAGGGGCCCGGGACAGCTCCTCCTATAATTCACCCCTCCACTTT. Encoded protein: CASSSGARDSSSYNSPLHF. This sequence joins TRBV7-8 and TRBJ1-6, with TRBD1 matching over 7 bases. This CDR3 comprises 19 residues. From germline, CDR1 is SGHVS and CDR2 FQNEAQ. The J segment lost 0 bases and the V segment lost 4 bases, leaving 12 bases of the junction unmatched.